This T cell receptor (beta chain) was captured in a study of cytomegalovirus exposure and HLA in healthy donors. In its sample, this clone was seen a few times. The antigen is undetermined. PCR amplification relied on 60 Vbeta primers (plus 13 Jbeta primers). Produced via immunoSEQ multiplex PCR; TCRdb's table is partial and in-frame only. Seen here are around 85,000 clones, 70% to 75% observed once, and the top ten hold about 4.2%. General study points: Rarity characterized most TCR sequences, yet some public TCRs appeared in many donors. Within the data, a cluster of highly shared sequence variants was likely a sequencing artifact.

This TCR was recovered from a man aged 60-69 years in good health and CMV-seronegative. The sample taken for sequencing was PBMCs.

DNA of the CDR3: TGTGCCAGCAGTCCAGAGACATATTATGGCTACACCTTC. This sequence encodes CASSPETYYGYTF. V and J are TRBV2 and TRBJ1-2, with unresolved D. Looked up from germline, CDR1 is SNHLY and CDR2 is FYNNEI. The CDR3 length is 13 residues. V was clipped by 5 bases and J by 5 bases, with 12 bases between them.